The TCR beta chain described here comes from a study of HIV-infected patients and healthy controls. About 500 ng RNA was reverse transcribed with alpha and beta constant-region primers. Each of the alpha and beta chains got its own library through chain-specific third strand synthesis with indices. MiXCR was run by TCRdb on the 5' RACE reads, yielding one entry per CDR3 protein. The sample lists about 19,000 distinct CDR3 sequences, 8.9% occurring once. Overall study results and limits: Size-matched repertoire data failed to replicate the apparent Gini index recovery after therapy in HIV-infected patients.

V lost 4 bases and J lost 7; bases outside the gene matches: 5. The V gene's germline CDR1 is SGDLS and CDR2 YYNGEE. The CDR3 totals 14 residues. This clonotype was counted at least ten times. Its antigen remains unknown. Whole blood was used without fractionation, so all unsorted peripheral T cells were included. Control samples came from around eleven uninfected healthy donors, several of them resampled after two to three months. The rearrangement links TRBV9 to TRBJ2-7; 13 bases map to TRBD2. The TCR comes from an adult in good health. Sequencing input: blood. CDR3 DNA sequence: TGTGCCAGCAGCACTAGCGGGGGGGAGGGTGAGCAGTACTTC. Protein: CASSTSGGEGEQYF.